This is a list of T cell receptor beta chains from one sample in a study of blood T cell repertoires in COVID-19. Profiled with immunoSEQ multiplex PCR; TCRdb holds only in-frame clones, not every one. The profile shows tens of thousands of clones, over 85% of them singletons. Sequenced: peripheral blood. These receptors were collected from a human donor in a cohort sampled during active COVID-19. Both conserved end residues are part of each CDR3. Each record gives: V gene, D gene, J gene, CDR3 protein. The D gene is left open where the match is weak.

TRBV11-2	TRBD2	TRBJ2-7	CASSLRSGRWWEQYF
TRBV12-3/TRBV12-4	.	TRBJ2-1	CANLIRGNEQFF
TRBV5-1	TRBD1	TRBJ1-1	CASNPTGTGGTEAFF
TRBV10-3	.	TRBJ1-2	CAISESRQNYGYTF
TRBV4-2	.	TRBJ1-1	CASSQEREVGLTEAFF
TRBV6-1	.	TRBJ2-7	CASSEARRDEQYF
TRBV15	.	TRBJ2-7	CATSRDRVSEQYF
TRBV6-6	TRBD2	TRBJ2-3	CASSRNPLALAGGLTDTQYF
TRBV6-2/TRBV6-3	TRBD2	TRBJ2-3	CASTPGSGRESDTQYF
TRBV5-1	TRBD2	TRBJ2-5	CASSGLVGETQYF
TRBV3-1/TRBV3-2	.	TRBJ2-3	CASSHLGLTDTQYF